The next 15 T cell receptor beta chains were all read from a single sample in a study of PD-1 blockade in classical Hodgkin lymphoma. Patients all relapsed after autologous stem cell transplantation, and there was variation in brentuximab vedotin exposure. TCRdb's copy holds only in-frame clones and misses some; the assay was immunoSEQ multiplex PCR. The data contain fewer than 100,000 clones, under 90% of them singletons. Sequenced material: peripheral blood mononuclear cells (PBMCs), taken at baseline. These receptors all come from a human donor with classical Hodgkin lymphoma.

The gene calls are TRBV19 and TRBJ2-7, with a possible D match to TRBD2 (5 bases). Trimming removed 5 bases at V and 0 bases at J, with 11 bases between. The germline gives CDR1 LNHDA, CDR2 SQIVND (reference sequence). There are 14 residues in the CDR3. CDR3 protein: CASSVGESSYEQYF. The CDR3 nucleotides read TGTGCCAGTAGTGTCGGGGAGAGCTCCTACGAGCAGTACTTC.

This chain joins TRBV5-1 and TRBJ2-7, with unresolved D. V was trimmed by 4 bases and J by 4 bases, leaving 15 bases between them. The CDR3 is 14 amino acids. The germline CDR1 and CDR2 sequences are SGHRS and YFSETQ. Written as DNA, the CDR3 is TGCGCCAGCAGCCAAACATGGGAATCTTACGAGCAGTACTTC. Protein: CASSQTWESYEQYF.

The genes are TRBV28 and TRBJ2-7, with D unclear. Looked up from germline, CDR1 is MDHEN and CDR2 is SYDVKM. Trimming pared 6 bases from V and 3 bases from J, leaving 9 bases between. This CDR3 comprises 12 residues. The CDR3 is CASSPVLYEQYF. The DNA for the CDR3 is TGTGCCAGCAGCCCCGTCCTCTACGAGCAGTACTTC.

The chain is built from TRBV13 and TRBJ2-5, with a weak D call TRBD1 (6 bases). The germline CDR1 and CDR2 sequences are PRHDT and FYEKMQ (reference sequence). Trimming removed 5 bases at V and 1 base at J, with 14 bases between. The CDR3 consists of 15 residues. The CDR3 region has the DNA TGTGCCAGCAGCACCTCGAGGGGGAGCCAAGAGACCCAGTACTTC. Translated: CASSTSRGSQETQYF.

The CDR3 is CASTPRGLGTGGVVEQFF. CDR3 bases: TGCGCCAGCACCCCCAGGGGGCTCGGGACAGGGGGAGTCGTTGAGCAGTTCTTC. This chain uses TRBV4-1 with TRBJ2-1; 11 bases agree with TRBD1. The CDR3 loop spans 18 amino acids. Germline trimming cut 7 bases from V and 9 bases from J; bases unmatched to any gene: 20. Germline CDR1 MGHRA, CDR2 YSYEKL.

V gene TRBV7-2 combines with J gene TRBJ2-7; TRBD2 aligns across 9 bases. CDR1 and CDR2 (germline): SGHTA, FQGNSA. V was pared by 5 bases and J by 5 bases, with 10 bases of the junction left unmatched. The CDR3 spans 15 residues. CDR3 coding DNA: TGTGCCAGCAGCCTAAGATCGGGCGGGAGGGACGAGCAGTACTTC. Translated, it gives CASSLRSGGRDEQYF.

The gene calls are TRBV2 and TRBJ2-3; a possible D gene is TRBD2 (6 bases). CDR1 and CDR2 from the germline V gene are SNHLY and FYNNEI. V gave up 7 bases and J gave up 2 bases, with 16 bases separating them. The CDR3 runs 15 residues. This CDR3 is CASTPVVAATDTQYF. For the CDR3, the DNA is TGTGCCAGCACTCCGGTGGTAGCGGCCACAGATACGCAGTATTTT.

The CDR3, as DNA: TGTGCCATCAGTGAGTCTATAAGCACCTCATACGAGCAGTACTTC. Its protein is CAISESISTSYEQYF. This chain uses TRBV10-3 with TRBJ2-7; no clear D gene. The CDR3 spans 15 residues. Germline lookup yields CDR1 ENHRY and CDR2 SYGVKD. Trimming left V 0 bases short and J 4 bases short, with 13 bases between.

The V and J genes are TRBV6-5 and TRBJ2-7, with 10 nucleotides matching TRBD1. The germline gives CDR1 MNHEY, CDR2 SVGAGI. The CDR3 has 15 amino acids. With V trimmed by 2 bases and J by 2 bases, 3 bases remained unmatched. The CDR3 DNA follows: TGTGCCAGCAGTTACGCCGGGACAGGGGCCTACGAGCAGTACTTC. Protein sequence: CASSYAGTGAYEQYF.

The rearrangement links TRBV7-9 to TRBJ2-7, with D perhaps being TRBD1 or TRBD2 (5 bases each). Per germline, CDR1 SEHNR and CDR2 FQNEAQ (reference sequence). Trimming stripped 4 bases from V and 2 bases from J, with 12 bases between. The CDR3 consists of 14 residues. The CDR3 DNA is TGTGCCAGCAGCTCCCGGGACGCCACCTACGAGCAGTACTTC. Amino acids: CASSSRDATYEQYF.

The chain has TRBV4-3 and TRBJ1-4; a possible D gene is TRBD1 (6 bases). Looked up from germline, CDR1 is LGHNA and CDR2 is YSLEER. The CDR3 loop spans 16 amino acids. V lost 0 bases and J lost 7, with 15 bases in between. As DNA, the CDR3 is TGCGCCAGCAGCCAAGATCAGGGGAGAGCGGGTGAAAAACTGTTTTTT. It is translated as CASSQDQGRAGEKLFF.

The chain has TRBV4-1 and TRBJ2-7; 8 bases agree with TRBD1. CDR3 length: 17 residues. The germline gives CDR1 MGHRA, CDR2 YSYEKL. After removal of 0 bases from V and 2 bases from J, the junction contained 9 bases not matched to a gene. The CDR3 region is CASSQEPRGRGPYEQYF. The CDR3 DNA reads as TGCGCCAGCAGCCAAGAACCGCGTGGCAGGGGGCCCTACGAGCAGTACTTC.

The chain combines TRBV9 with TRBJ2-2; 13 nucleotides align to TRBD2. The J segment lost 8 bases and the V segment lost 0 bases, leaving 1 base of the junction unmatched. The germline V gene encodes CDR1 SGDLS and CDR2 YYNGEE. The CDR3 is 15 amino acids. The DNA of the CDR3 is TGTGCCAGCAGCGTAGAGACTAGCGGGAGGGGGGAGCTGTTTTTT. Translation gives CASSVETSGRGELFF.

This chain connects TRBV4-1 to TRBJ1-4, with 7 positions matching TRBD1. The CDR3 covers 20 residues. The germline CDR1 and CDR2 sequences are MGHRA and YSYEKL. After removal of 2 bases from V and 0 bases from J, the junction contained 15 bases not matched to a gene. DNA for the CDR3: TGCGCCAGCAGCCAACTCGGACAGGTACCATCATGGGCAACTAATGAAAAACTGTTTTTT. Encoded protein: CASSQLGQVPSWATNEKLFF.

J is TRBJ2-7 and V is TRBV28; 8 nucleotides agree with TRBD1. Unmatched junction bases numbered 12, after V lost 5 bases and J lost 3 bases. CDR1 and CDR2 from the germline V gene are MDHEN and SYDVKM. The CDR3 has 16 amino acids. CDR3 sequence: CASSPPGQDIGYEQYF. CDR3 coding DNA: TGTGCCAGCAGTCCTCCGGGACAGGATATTGGCTACGAGCAGTACTTC. Combining the CDR3 with reference TRBV28 and TRBJ2-7 gives the whole variable domain DVKVTQSSRYLVKRTGEKVFLECVQDMDHENMFWYRQDPGLGLRLIYFSYDVKMKEKGDIPEGYSVSREKKERFSLILESASTNQTSMYLCASSPPGQDIGYEQYFGPGTRLTVT.